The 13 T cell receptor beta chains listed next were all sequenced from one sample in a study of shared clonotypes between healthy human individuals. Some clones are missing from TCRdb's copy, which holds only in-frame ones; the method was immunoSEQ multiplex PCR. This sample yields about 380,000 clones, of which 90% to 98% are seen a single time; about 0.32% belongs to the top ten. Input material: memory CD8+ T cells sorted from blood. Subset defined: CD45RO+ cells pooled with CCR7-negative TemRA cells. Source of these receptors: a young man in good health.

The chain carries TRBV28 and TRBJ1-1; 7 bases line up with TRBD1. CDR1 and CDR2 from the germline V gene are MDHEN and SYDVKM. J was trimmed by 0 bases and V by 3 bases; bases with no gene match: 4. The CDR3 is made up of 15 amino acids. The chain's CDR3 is CASSFRGRVNTEAFF. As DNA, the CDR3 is TGTGCCAGCAGTTTTAGGGGGCGCGTGAACACTGAAGCTTTCTTT.

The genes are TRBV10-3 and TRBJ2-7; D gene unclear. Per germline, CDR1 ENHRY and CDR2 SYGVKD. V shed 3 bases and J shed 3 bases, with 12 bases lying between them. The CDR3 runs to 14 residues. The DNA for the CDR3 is TGTGCCATCAGTGAATCAGGACGGATCTACGAGCAGTACTTC. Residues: CAISESGRIYEQYF.

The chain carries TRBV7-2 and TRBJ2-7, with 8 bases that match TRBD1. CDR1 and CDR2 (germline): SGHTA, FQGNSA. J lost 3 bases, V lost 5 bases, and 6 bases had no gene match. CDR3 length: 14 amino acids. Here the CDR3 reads CASSPTGGYYEQYF. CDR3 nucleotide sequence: TGTGCCAGCAGCCCTACAGGGGGTTACTACGAGCAGTACTTC.

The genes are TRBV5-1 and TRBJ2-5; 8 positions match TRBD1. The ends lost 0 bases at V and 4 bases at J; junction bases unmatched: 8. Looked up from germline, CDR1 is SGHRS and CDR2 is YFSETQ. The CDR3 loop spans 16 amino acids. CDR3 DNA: TGCGCCAGCAGCTTGGTCGGAGACAGGGGAGGAGAGACCCAGTACTTC. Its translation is CASSLVGDRGGETQYF.

CDR3 region: CASRPRQSYEQYF. For the CDR3, the DNA is TGTGCCAGCAGGCCTAGACAGTCCTACGAGCAGTACTTC. V usage is TRBV28 and J usage is TRBJ2-7; D is possibly TRBD1 (5 bases). This CDR3 contains 13 residues. The germline V gene encodes CDR1 MDHEN and CDR2 SYDVKM. V was cut by 6 bases and J by 1 base, with 10 bases left in between.

The CDR3 coding sequence is TGTGCCACCAGGGCTAGCGGCAACTCCTACGAGCAGTACTTC. Encoded protein: CATRASGNSYEQYF. The chain couples TRBV10-3 to TRBJ2-7; 7 bases are shared with TRBD2. Germline CDR1 reads ENHRY; CDR2 reads SYGVKD. Germline trimming cut 10 bases from V and 0 bases from J; bases unmatched to any gene: 9. The CDR3 has 14 amino acids.

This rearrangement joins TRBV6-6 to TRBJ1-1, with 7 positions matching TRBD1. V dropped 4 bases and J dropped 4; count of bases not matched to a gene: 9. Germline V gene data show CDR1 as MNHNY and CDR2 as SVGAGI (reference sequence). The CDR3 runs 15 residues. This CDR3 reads CASSSRQGLSTEAFF. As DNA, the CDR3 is TGTGCCAGCAGTTCCCGACAGGGATTAAGCACTGAAGCTTTCTTT.

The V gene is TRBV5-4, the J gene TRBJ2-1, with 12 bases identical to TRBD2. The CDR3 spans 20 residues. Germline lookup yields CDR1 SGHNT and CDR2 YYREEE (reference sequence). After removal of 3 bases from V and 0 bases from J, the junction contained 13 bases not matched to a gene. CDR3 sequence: CASSSPGLAGTSGSYNEQFF. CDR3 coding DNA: TGTGCCAGCAGCTCACCCGGACTAGCGGGAACATCGGGCTCCTACAATGAGCAGTTCTTC.

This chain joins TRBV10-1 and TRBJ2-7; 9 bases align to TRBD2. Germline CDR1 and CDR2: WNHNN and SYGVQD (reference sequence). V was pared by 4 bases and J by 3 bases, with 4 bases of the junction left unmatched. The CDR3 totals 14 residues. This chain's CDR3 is CASSGSGGLYEQYF. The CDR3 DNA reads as TGCGCCAGCAGTGGTAGCGGGGGCCTCTACGAGCAGTACTTC.

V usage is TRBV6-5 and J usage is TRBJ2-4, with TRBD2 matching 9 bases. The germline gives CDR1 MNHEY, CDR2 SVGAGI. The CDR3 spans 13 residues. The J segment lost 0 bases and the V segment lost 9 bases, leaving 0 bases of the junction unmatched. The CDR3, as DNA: TGTGCCAGACTAGCGGGAGCCAAAAACATTCAGTACTTC. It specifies CARLAGAKNIQYF.

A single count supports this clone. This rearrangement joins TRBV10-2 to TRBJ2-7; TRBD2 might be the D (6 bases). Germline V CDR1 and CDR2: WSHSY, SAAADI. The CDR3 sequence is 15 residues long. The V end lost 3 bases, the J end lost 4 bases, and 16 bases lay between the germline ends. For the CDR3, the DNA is TGCGCCAGCAGTGACCCTGGAGGGACCCCGTACGAGCAGTACTTC. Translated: CASSDPGGTPYEQYF.

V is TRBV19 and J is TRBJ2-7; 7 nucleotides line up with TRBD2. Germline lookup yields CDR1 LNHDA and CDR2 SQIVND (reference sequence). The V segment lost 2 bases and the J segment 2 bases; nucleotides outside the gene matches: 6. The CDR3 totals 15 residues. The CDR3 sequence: CASSISSSGAYEQYF. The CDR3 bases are TGTGCCAGTAGTATAAGCTCTAGCGGAGCCTACGAGCAGTACTTC.

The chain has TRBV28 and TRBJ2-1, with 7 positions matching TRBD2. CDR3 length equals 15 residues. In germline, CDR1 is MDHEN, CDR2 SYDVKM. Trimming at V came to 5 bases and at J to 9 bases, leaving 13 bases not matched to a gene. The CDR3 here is CASSRSSGLQGEQFF. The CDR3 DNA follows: TGTGCCAGCAGTAGATCTAGCGGCCTTCAGGGTGAGCAGTTCTTC.